A selection of T cell receptor beta chains follows, all from one sample in a study of cytomegalovirus exposure and HLA in healthy donors. Clones were sequenced by immunoSEQ multiplex PCR, and TCRdb holds only the in-frame ones, with some missing. The sample has about 130,000 clones, roughly 83% seen once; the top ten hold over 1.5%. Sequencing input: PBMCs. The receptors originated from a man aged 35 to 55 in good health and CMV-seronegative. Both conserved end residues are part of each CDR3. The order of the fields is D gene, clone size, J gene, CDR3 length, V gene, CDR3 DNA, CDR3 protein. A D gene is named only where the DNA matches it firmly. Not all rows give a size; the values are once, few, many and, for expanded clones, a class.

>NA|NA|TRBJ1-2|15|TRBV11-1
TGTGCCAGCAGCTTAGAGAGGGGGATTTTGAATGGCTACACCTTC
CASSLERGILNGYTF
>TRBD1|NA|TRBJ2-2|15|TRBV27
TGTGCCAGCAGTAGCTTCGGGACAGAAACCGGGGAGCTGTTTTTT
CASSSFGTETGELFF
>TRBD1|NA|TRBJ2-7|13|TRBV27
TGTGCCAGCAGTCCGACAGGGGGACTCGAGCAGTACTTC
CASSPTGGLEQYF
>TRBD1|NA|TRBJ1-2|14|TRBV6-1
TGTGCCAGCAGTGACGGACAGGGCAACTATGGCTACACCTTC
CASSDGQGNYGYTF
>TRBD2|NA|TRBJ2-1|17|TRBV7-2
TGTGCCAGCAGCTCCCCCGGGACTAGCGGGGGGGTCAATGAGCAGTTCTTC
CASSSPGTSGGVNEQFF
>TRBD2|NA|TRBJ2-7|15|TRBV5-6
TGTGCCAGCAGCTTGGGAGTGGGGAGGGGATACGAGCAGTACTTC
CASSLGVGRGYEQYF
>NA|NA|TRBJ2-1|16|TRBV7-2
TGTGCCAGCAGCTTAGTATCTTTGGCCCTGAACAATGAGCAGTTCTTC
CASSLVSLALNNEQFF
>NA|NA|TRBJ1-1|15|TRBV28
TGTGCCAGCAGTCGGCAGGGCGGGGAGGGGTTGATGTCTTTCTTT
CASSRQGGEGLMSFF
>TRBD1|NA|TRBJ1-4|14|TRBV19
TGTGCCAGTAGTATAGGGACAGGCGGTGGAAAACTGTTTTTT
CASSIGTGGGKLFF
>NA|NA|TRBJ2-2|11|TRBV29-1
TGCAGCGTTGAGGGGTCCGGGGAGCTGTTTTTT
CSVEGSGELFF
>TRBD1|few|TRBJ2-3|14|TRBV7-7
TGTGCTAGCAGCAGGGACAGCCGAACAGATACGCAGTATTTT
CASSRDSRTDTQYF
>TRBD2|NA|TRBJ2-1|15|TRBV11-1
TGTGCCAGCAGCCCTAGCGGGGTCTCCTACAATGAGCAGTTCTTC
CASSPSGVSYNEQFF
>NA|NA|TRBJ1-1|15|TRBV21-1
TGTGCCAGCAGCCCCCCCGGGGTCTCGAGAACTGAAGCTTTCTTT
CASSPPGVSRTEAFF
>NA|NA|TRBJ1-4|19|TRBV7-8
TGTGCCAGCAGCGTGGACGCCTCCGGGACACAAGCAACTAATGAAAAACTGTTTTTT
CASSVDASGTQATNEKLFF
>TRBD1|NA|TRBJ1-4|17|TRBV27
TGTGCCAGCAGATCTACCGGGACAGGGCTGCTTAATGAAAAACTGTTTTTT
CASRSTGTGLLNEKLFF
>TRBD2|NA|TRBJ2-1|15|TRBV5-1
TGCGCCAGCAGCTCTGGGACTAGCGGGAGTGGGGAGCAGTTCTTC
CASSSGTSGSGEQFF
>TRBD2|NA|TRBJ2-1|16|TRBV7-2
TGTGCCAGCAGTCCCTCCGGGACTAGCGGTTCAAATGAGCAGTTCTTC
CASSPSGTSGSNEQFF
>NA|NA|TRBJ1-3|15|TRBV6-6
TGTGCCTCCGGAAGGGGCGTAAGCTCTGGAAACACCATATATTTT
CASGRGVSSGNTIYF
>TRBD1|NA|TRBJ1-2|12|TRBV30
TGTGCCTGGGCAGGGGGCAGATATGGCTACACCTTC
CAWAGGRYGYTF
>TRBD2|NA|TRBJ2-7|15|TRBV2
TGTGCCAGCAGCCCCGGGCTAGCGGGAACCTACGAGCAGTACTTC
CASSPGLAGTYEQYF
>NA|NA|TRBJ2-5|13|TRBV6-6
TGTGCCAGCAGTTGGGACAACGGGGAGACCCAGTACTTC
CASSWDNGETQYF
>NA|NA|TRBJ1-5|13|TRBV5-1
TGCGCCAGCAGCCAAGGGGTAAATCAGCCCCAGCATTTT
CASSQGVNQPQHF
>TRBD1|few|TRBJ1-2|15|TRBV15
TGTGCCACCAGCAGAGTACAGGGGACTAACTATGGCTACACCTTC
CATSRVQGTNYGYTF
>NA|NA|TRBJ1-1|15|TRBV5-1
TGCGCCAGCAGCTTGGCTCCAGGGGTGTACACTGAAGCTTTCTTT
CASSLAPGVYTEAFF
>TRBD2|NA|TRBJ2-2|17|TRBV19
TGTGCCAGTAGTATTTCAGCGGGAGGGAAGGGGCCCGGGGAGCTGTTTTTT
CASSISAGGKGPGELFF
>TRBD1|few|TRBJ2-7|15|TRBV7-2
TGTGCCAGCAGGGACCGGGACAGGGGGTCCTACGAGCAGTACTTC
CASRDRDRGSYEQYF
>TRBD2|NA|TRBJ2-3|16|TRBV7-2
TGTGCCAGCAGCTTTCAAGCGGGGGGGCGGACAGATACGCAGTATTTT
CASSFQAGGRTDTQYF
>TRBD1|few|TRBJ1-1|16|TRBV28
TGTGCCAGCAGTTCCTTGACAGGGGGAATGAACACTGAAGCTTTCTTT
CASSSLTGGMNTEAFF
>NA|NA|TRBJ1-2|13|TRBV7-9
TGTGCCAGCAGCTTAGGGCAGGAACCTGGCTACACCTTC
CASSLGQEPGYTF
>NA|NA|TRBJ2-4|14|TRBV5-4
TGTGCCAGCAGCCTACAGGCAGCCAAAAACATTCAGTACTTC
CASSLQAAKNIQYF
>NA|NA|TRBJ2-1|15|TRBV9
TGTGCCAGCAGCGTAGTGGGGGGTGCCTGGAATGAGCAGTTCTTC
CASSVVGGAWNEQFF
>NA|NA|TRBJ2-2|15|TRBV7-3
TGTGCCAGCAGCTTAACCCCTGGGAGCACCGGGGAGCTGTTTTTT
CASSLTPGSTGELFF
>NA|NA|TRBJ2-3|14|TRBV6-5
TGTGCCAGCAGTTACGGTTACAGGGAGGATACGCAGTATTTT
CASSYGYREDTQYF
>NA|few|TRBJ1-1|13|TRBV30
TGTGCCTGGAAAACACCAGGGAACACTGAAGCTTTCTTT
CAWKTPGNTEAFF
>NA|NA|TRBJ2-1|15|TRBV5-1
TGCGCCAGCAGCCATCCCGGGGTGTCCTACAATGAGCAGTTCTTC
CASSHPGVSYNEQFF
>TRBD2|NA|TRBJ2-3|16|TRBV5-1
TGCGCCAGCAGCTTGGCCCGACTAGCGGGAACAGATACGCAGTATTTT
CASSLARLAGTDTQYF
>TRBD1|NA|TRBJ2-7|15|TRBV5-6
TGTGCCAGCAGGGGTGTGGGGACAGGGAACTACGAGCAGTACTTC
CASRGVGTGNYEQYF
>TRBD2|NA|TRBJ2-1|15|TRBV7-3
TGTGCCAGCAGCGGCGGGACTAGCGGGTACAATGAGCAGTTCTTC
CASSGGTSGYNEQFF
>TRBD1|once|TRBJ1-4|14|TRBV2
TGTGCCAGCAACCCGGGACAGGGGATTGAAAAACTGTTTTTT
CASNPGQGIEKLFF
>TRBD2|NA|TRBJ2-1|15|TRBV7-8
TGTGCCAGCAGCCGCGGCGCGGGGGGGAACAATGAGCAGTTCTTC
CASSRGAGGNNEQFF
>TRBD2|NA|TRBJ2-1|16|TRBV15
TGTGCCACCAGCAGCTTCGGACTAGCGGGAGATCGGGAGCAGTTCTTC
CATSSFGLAGDREQFF
>TRBD1|NA|TRBJ1-2|16|TRBV4-3
TGCGCCAGCAGCCAAGACGGCACAGGGGGAAAAAATGGCTACACCTTC
CASSQDGTGGKNGYTF
>TRBD1|NA|TRBJ2-4|15|TRBV6-6
TGTGCCAGCAGTTACCCCTTGGACAGGGTAAACATTCAGTACTTC
CASSYPLDRVNIQYF
>NA|NA|TRBJ2-2|16|TRBV2
TGTGCCAGCAGTGAAAACGCGGGACAGTACACCGGGGAGCTGTTTTTT
CASSENAGQYTGELFF
>NA|NA|TRBJ2-3|15|TRBV5-1
TGCGCCAGCAGCTCGGGGGTGGCTAGCACAGATACGCAGTATTTT
CASSSGVASTDTQYF
>TRBD2|NA|TRBJ2-1|17|TRBV4-1
TGCGCCAGCAGCCAAAAGGGGAGCGGGGGGTACTACAATGAGCAGTTCTTC
CASSQKGSGGYYNEQFF
>TRBD2|NA|TRBJ2-7|15|TRBV2
TGTGCCAGCAGTGTACGGGCGGGAGGGCCTTACGAGCAGTACTTC
CASSVRAGGPYEQYF
>NA|NA|TRBJ2-5|12|TRBV5-1
TGCGCCAGCAGTTATAGTCAAGAGACCCAGTACTTC
CASSYSQETQYF
>TRBD1|few|TRBJ2-1|14|TRBV15
TGTGCCACCAGCAGGGGGACAGGGGGCAATGAGCAGTTCTTC
CATSRGTGGNEQFF
>NA|NA|TRBJ1-2|15|TRBV9
TGTGCCAGCAGCTTTTACAGCGGTCAGGACTATGGCTACACCTTC
CASSFYSGQDYGYTF
>TRBD2|NA|TRBJ2-2|19|TRBV7-8
TGTGCCAGCAGCTTAGCCACAAAGATAGCGGGGCGTTGGGGCTCGGAGCTGTTTTTT
CASSLATKIAGRWGSELFF
>NA|NA|TRBJ2-1|15|TRBV5-1
TGCGCCAGCACCCAAGCGGCCAGCTCCTACAATGAGCAGTTCTTC
CASTQAASSYNEQFF
>NA|NA|TRBJ1-1|13|TRBV5-6
TGTGCCAGCAGCTTGTCAGGGGCCACTGAAGCTTTCTTT
CASSLSGATEAFF
>TRBD1|NA|TRBJ1-4|17|TRBV27
TGTGCCAGCAGTTTATTGGGACAGGGGGCAACTAATGAAAAACTGTTTTTT
CASSLLGQGATNEKLFF
>NA|few|TRBJ2-7|14|TRBV15
TGTGCCACCAGCAGAGATGGGGGCCCCTACGAGCAGTACTTC
CATSRDGGPYEQYF
>NA|once|TRBJ2-2|15|TRBV9
TGTGCCAGCAGCGTAGCGGCGGGCAACCCCGGGGAGCTGTTTTTT
CASSVAAGNPGELFF
>TRBD1|NA|TRBJ1-6|16|TRBV19
TGTGCCAGTAGTTCAGGGGGTTTGAACTATAATTCACCCCTCCACTTT
CASSSGGLNYNSPLHF
>NA|once|TRBJ1-5|16|TRBV11-1
TGTGCCAGCAGCTTTCGGTCACTTTATAGCAATCAGCCCCAGCATTTT
CASSFRSLYSNQPQHF